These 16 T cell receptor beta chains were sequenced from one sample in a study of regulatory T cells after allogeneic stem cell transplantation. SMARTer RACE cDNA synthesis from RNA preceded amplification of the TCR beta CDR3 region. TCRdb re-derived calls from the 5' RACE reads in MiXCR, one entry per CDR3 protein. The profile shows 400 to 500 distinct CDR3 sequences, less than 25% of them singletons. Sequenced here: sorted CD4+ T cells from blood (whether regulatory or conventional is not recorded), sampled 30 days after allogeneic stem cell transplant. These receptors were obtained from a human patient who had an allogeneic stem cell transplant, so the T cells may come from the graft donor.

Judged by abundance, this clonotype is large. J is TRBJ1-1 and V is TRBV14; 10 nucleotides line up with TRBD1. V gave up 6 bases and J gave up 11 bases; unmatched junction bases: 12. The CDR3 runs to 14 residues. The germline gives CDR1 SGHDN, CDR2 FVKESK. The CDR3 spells CASRLGTGASEAFF. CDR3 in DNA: TGTGCCAGCAGACTGGGGACAGGGGCCTCGGAGGCTTTCTTT.

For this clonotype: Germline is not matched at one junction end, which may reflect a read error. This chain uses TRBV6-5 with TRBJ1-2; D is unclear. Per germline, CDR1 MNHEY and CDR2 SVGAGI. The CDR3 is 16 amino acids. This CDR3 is CVSSSPSRSSSYGYTF. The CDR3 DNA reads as TGTGTCAGCAGTTCCCCCTCGCGGAGCTCAAGCTATGGCTACACCTTC.

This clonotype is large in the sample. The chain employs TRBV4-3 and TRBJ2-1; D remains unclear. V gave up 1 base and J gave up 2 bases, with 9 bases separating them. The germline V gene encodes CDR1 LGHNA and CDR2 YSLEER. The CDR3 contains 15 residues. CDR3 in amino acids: CASSQAATTYNEQFF. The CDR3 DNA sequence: TGCGCCAGCAGCCAAGCCGCGACCACCTACAATGAGCAGTTCTTC.

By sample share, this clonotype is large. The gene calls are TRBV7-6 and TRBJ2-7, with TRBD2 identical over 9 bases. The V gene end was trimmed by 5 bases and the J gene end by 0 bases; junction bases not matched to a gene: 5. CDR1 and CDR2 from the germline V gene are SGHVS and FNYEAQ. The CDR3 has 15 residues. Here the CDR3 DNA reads TGTGCCAGCAGCCTTAGCGGGGGTTTCTCCTACGAGCAGTACTTC. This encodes CASSLSGGFSYEQYF.

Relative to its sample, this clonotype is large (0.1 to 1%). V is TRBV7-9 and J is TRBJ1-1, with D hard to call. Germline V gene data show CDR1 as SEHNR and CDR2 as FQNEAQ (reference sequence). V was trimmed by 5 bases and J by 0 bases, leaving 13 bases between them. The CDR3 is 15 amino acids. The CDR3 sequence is CASSRRSTLNTEAFF. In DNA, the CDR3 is TGTGCCAGCAGCCGCAGAAGTACTTTGAACACTGAAGCTTTCTTT.

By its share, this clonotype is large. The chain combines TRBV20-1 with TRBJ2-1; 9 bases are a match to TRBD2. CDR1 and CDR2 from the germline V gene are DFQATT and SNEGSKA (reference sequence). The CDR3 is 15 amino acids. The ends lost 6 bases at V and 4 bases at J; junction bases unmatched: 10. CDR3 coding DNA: TGCAGTGCCGCCGGGGGAGCGGGAGGTTACAATGAGCAGTTCTTC. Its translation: CSAAGGAGGYNEQFF.

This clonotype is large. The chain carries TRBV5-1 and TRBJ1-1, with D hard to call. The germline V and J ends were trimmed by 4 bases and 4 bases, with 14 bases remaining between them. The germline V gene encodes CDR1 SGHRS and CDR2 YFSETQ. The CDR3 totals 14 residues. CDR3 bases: TGCGCCAGCAGCCCGACCGGGTCCCTCACTGAAGCTTTCTTT. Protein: CASSPTGSLTEAFF.

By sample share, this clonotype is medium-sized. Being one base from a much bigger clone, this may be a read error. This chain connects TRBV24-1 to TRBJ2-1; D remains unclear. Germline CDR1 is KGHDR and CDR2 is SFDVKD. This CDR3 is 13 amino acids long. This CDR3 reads CASSDHGGDEQFF. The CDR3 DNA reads TGTGCCTCCAGTGATCACGGTGGCGATGAGCAGTTCTTC.

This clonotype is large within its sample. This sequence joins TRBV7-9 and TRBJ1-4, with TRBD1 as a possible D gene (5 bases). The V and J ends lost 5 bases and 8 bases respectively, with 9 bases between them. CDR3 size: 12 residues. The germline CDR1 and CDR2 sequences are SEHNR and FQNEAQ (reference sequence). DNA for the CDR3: TGTGCCAGCAGCCGGGACGGCGAAAAACTGTTTTTT. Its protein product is CASSRDGEKLFF.

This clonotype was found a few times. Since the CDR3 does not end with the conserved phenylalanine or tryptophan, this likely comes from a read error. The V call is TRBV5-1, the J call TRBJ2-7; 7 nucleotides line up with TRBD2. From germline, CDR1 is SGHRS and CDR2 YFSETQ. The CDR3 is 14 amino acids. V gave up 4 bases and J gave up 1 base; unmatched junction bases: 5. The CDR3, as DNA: TGCGCCAGCAGCCTCGTCGGGAGGTCCTACGAGCAGTACCTC. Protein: CASSLVGRSYEQYL.

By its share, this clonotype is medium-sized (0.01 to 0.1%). The CDR3: CAISERGEGYTF. As DNA, the CDR3 is TGTGCCATCAGTGAGAGGGGGGAAGGCTACACCTTC. This chain connects TRBV10-3 to TRBJ1-2, with D perhaps TRBD1 (6 bases). The length of the CDR3 is 12 residues. Germline loops: CDR1 ENHRY, CDR2 SYGVKD. Trimming stripped 2 bases from V and 8 bases from J, with 9 bases between.

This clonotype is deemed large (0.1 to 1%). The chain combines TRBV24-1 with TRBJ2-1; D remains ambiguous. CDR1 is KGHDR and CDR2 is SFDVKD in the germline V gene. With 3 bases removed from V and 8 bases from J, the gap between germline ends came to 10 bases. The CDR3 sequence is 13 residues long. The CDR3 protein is CATSDHGGDEQFF. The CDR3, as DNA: TGTGCCACCAGTGATCACGGTGGCGATGAGCAGTTCTTC.

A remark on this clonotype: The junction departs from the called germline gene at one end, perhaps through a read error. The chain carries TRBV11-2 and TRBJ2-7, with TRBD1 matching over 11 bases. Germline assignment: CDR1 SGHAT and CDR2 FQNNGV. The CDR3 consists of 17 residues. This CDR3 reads CTSSFGQGANSVYEQYF. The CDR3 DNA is TGTACCAGCAGCTTTGGACAGGGGGCAAACTCGGTTTACGAGCAGTACTTC.

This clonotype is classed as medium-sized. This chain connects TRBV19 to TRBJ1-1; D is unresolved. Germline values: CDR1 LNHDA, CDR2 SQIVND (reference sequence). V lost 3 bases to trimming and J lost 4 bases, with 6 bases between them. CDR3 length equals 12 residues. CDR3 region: CASSMGTTEAFF. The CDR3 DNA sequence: TGTGCCAGTAGTATGGGAACCACTGAAGCTTTCTTT.

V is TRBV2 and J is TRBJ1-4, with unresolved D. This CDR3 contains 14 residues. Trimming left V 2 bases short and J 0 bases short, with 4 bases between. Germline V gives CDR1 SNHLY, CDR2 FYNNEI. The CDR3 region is CASSEQTTNEKLFF. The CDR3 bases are TGTGCCAGCAGTGAACAAACAACTAATGAAAAACTGTTTTTT.

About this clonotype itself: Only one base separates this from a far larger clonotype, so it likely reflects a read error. CDR3 bases: TGTGCCAGCAGCTCAGCTAACTATGGCTACGCCTTC. Translation: CASSSANYGYAF. The V call is TRBV6-2 or TRBV6-3, the J call TRBJ1-2; D unresolved. The CDR3 is 12 amino acids. The germline V gene encodes CDR1 MNHEY and CDR2 SVGEGT.